These 24 T cell receptor beta chains originate from one sample sequenced in a study of T cell responses to AZD1222 COVID-19 vaccine. Repertoires were generated with immunoSEQ multiplex PCR, while TCRdb's copy carries only in-frame clones and drops some. The sample records some 80,000 clones, 65% to 80% being singletons. The sequencing used peripheral blood, collected 28 days after the second dose of the MenACWY control vaccine. Receptor source: an adult who received the MenACWY meningococcal vaccine as a control.

This chain connects TRBV4-3 to TRBJ2-7; no definite D call. This CDR3 region has 13 residues. Germline V gene data show CDR1 as LGHNA and CDR2 as YSLEER. Trimming removed 0 bases at V and 2 bases at J, with 5 bases between. This CDR3 reads CASSQETAYEQYF. DNA of the CDR3: TGCGCCAGCAGCCAAGAAACAGCCTACGAGCAGTACTTC.

This sequence joins TRBV6-5 and TRBJ2-2, with unresolved D. V shed 3 bases and J shed 4 bases, with 6 bases lying between them. This CDR3 has 13 amino acids. Germline CDR1 and CDR2: MNHEY and SVGAGI. CDR3: CASSYRVTGELFF. DNA of the CDR3: TGTGCCAGCAGTTATCGGGTCACCGGGGAGCTGTTTTTT.

The J gene is TRBJ1-1, the V gene TRBV2, with TRBD1 matching over 10 bases. The CDR3 spans 16 residues. Germline CDR1 and CDR2: SNHLY and FYNNEI. Losses at the gene ends were 6 bases for V and 2 bases for J; bases not matched to a gene: 9. CDR3 sequence: CASSPDRGRLNTEAFF. CDR3 DNA: TGTGCCAGCAGCCCCGACAGGGGGCGGCTAAACACTGAAGCTTTCTTT.

The CDR3 nucleotides are TGTGCCATCAGGGCTGGGGATTCTAATGAAAAACTGTTTTTT. It encodes CAIRAGDSNEKLFF. The chain employs TRBV10-3 and TRBJ1-4; D unclear. With 6 bases removed from V and 3 bases from J, the gap between germline ends came to 11 bases. Germline loops: CDR1 ENHRY, CDR2 SYGVKD. The CDR3 loop spans 14 amino acids.

The chain uses TRBV4-3 and TRBJ2-3, with a tentative D call TRBD2 (6 bases). Germline CDR1 LGHNA, CDR2 YSLEER. V was cut by 3 bases and J by 4 bases, with 14 bases left in between. The CDR3 totals 15 residues. DNA of the CDR3: TGCGCCAGCAGCCATACCCGGACTATAGCAGATACGCAGTATTTT. Translation gives CASSHTRTIADTQYF.

The chain is built from TRBV19 and TRBJ1-1; D not certain. Trimming took off 1 base at V and 6 bases at J, with 9 bases between the two ends. This CDR3 is 13 amino acids long. Germline-derived CDR1 and CDR2 are LNHDA and SQIVND (reference sequence). Here the CDR3 reads CASSIGVSPEAFF. The CDR3 region has the DNA TGTGCCAGTAGTATAGGGGTGAGCCCTGAAGCTTTCTTT. The full variable domain, in which reference TRBV19 and TRBJ1-1 provide the parts outside the CDR3, is DGGITQSPKYLFRKEGQNVTLSCEQNLNHDAMYWYRQDPGQGLRLIYYSQIVNDFQKGDIAEGYSVSREKKESFPLTVTSAQKNPTAFYLCASSIGVSPEAFFGQGTRLTVV.

The genes are TRBV19 and TRBJ1-5; maybe TRBD1 (6 bases). The length of the CDR3 is 20 residues. The germline CDR1 and CDR2 sequences are LNHDA and SQIVND (reference sequence). V was shortened by 5 bases and J by 0 bases, with 26 bases between the two germline ends. The CDR3 loop reads CASSRIVGGIRGYSNQPQHF. CDR3 in DNA: TGTGCCAGTAGTCGAATAGTGGGCGGTATCAGGGGTTATAGCAATCAGCCCCAGCATTTT.

The chain links TRBV7-8 to TRBJ2-1; 7 bases map to TRBD2. Germline assignment: CDR1 SGHVS and CDR2 FQNEAQ. CDR3 length equals 14 residues. V trimming: 5 bases; J trimming: 3 bases; junction bases outside the gene matches: 4. The CDR3 is CASSRLASYNEQFF. CDR3 DNA sequence: TGTGCCAGCAGCCGACTAGCTAGCTACAATGAGCAGTTCTTC.

This chain links TRBV7-2 with TRBJ2-7; TRBD1 matches at 9 bases. The CDR3 length is 14 residues. Germline values: CDR1 SGHTA, CDR2 FQGNSA. The trim removed 7 bases at V and 7 bases at J, leaving 11 bases unmatched. This CDR3 reads CASKEGQGKREQYF. In nucleotides, the CDR3 is TGTGCCAGCAAAGAGGGACAGGGAAAGCGGGAGCAGTACTTC.

This clone was seen a single time. The chain is built from TRBV5-1 and TRBJ2-3; 9 bases agree with TRBD1. CDR1 SGHRS and CDR2 YFSETQ come from the germline V gene. The trim removed 4 bases at V and 0 bases at J, leaving 6 bases unmatched. The CDR3 has 16 residues. CDR3 loop: CASSIGQGLSTDTQYF. CDR3 coding DNA: TGCGCCAGCAGCATAGGACAGGGGTTAAGCACAGATACGCAGTATTTT.

This chain joins TRBV5-4 and TRBJ1-5; D gene uncertain. The CDR3 consists of 17 residues. Germline V CDR1 and CDR2: SGHNT, YYREEE (reference sequence). V was cut by 0 bases and J by 3 bases, with 16 bases left in between. CDR3 loop: CASSLECQLENNQPQHF. In nucleotides, the CDR3 is TGTGCCAGCAGCTTGGAATGCCAGCTTGAAAACAATCAGCCCCAGCATTTT.

This rearrangement joins TRBV7-9 to TRBJ2-1; 11 nucleotides agree with TRBD2. The CDR3 loop spans 18 amino acids. V was pared by 2 bases and J by 9 bases, with 15 bases of the junction left unmatched. Germline V lookup: CDR1 SEHNR, CDR2 FQNEAQ (reference sequence). The CDR3 sequence is CASSLPPRLAGIMAEQFF. The CDR3 DNA reads as TGTGCCAGCAGCTTACCCCCCAGACTAGCGGGAATTATGGCTGAGCAGTTCTTC.

The V call is TRBV12-5, the J call TRBJ2-5, with TRBD2 matching over 13 bases. Germline V gives CDR1 LGHNT, CDR2 FRNRAP. This CDR3 comprises 18 residues. V dropped 6 bases and J dropped 1; count of bases not matched to a gene: 11. The CDR3 coding sequence is TGTGCTAGTGGAGCTACCGGGACTAGCGGGACTTTCCAAGAGACCCAGTACTTC. Its protein product is CASGATGTSGTFQETQYF.

The table lists this clone with a count of one. The chain uses TRBV27 and TRBJ1-1; maybe TRBD1 (5 bases). Germline lookup yields CDR1 MNHEY and CDR2 SMNVEV (reference sequence). The length of the CDR3 is 14 residues. The V end lost 2 bases, the J end lost 0 bases, and 7 bases lay between the germline ends. The CDR3 DNA follows: TGTGCCAGCAGTTTAGACAGAATGAACACTGAAGCTTTCTTT. As protein: CASSLDRMNTEAFF.

There are a few counts of this clone. The chain recombines TRBV30 with TRBJ2-1; TRBD1 might be the D (5 bases). CDR1 and CDR2 (germline): GTSNPN, SVGIG (reference sequence). Trimming cost V 2 bases and J 0 bases, with 23 bases left between them. The CDR3 has 19 residues. The CDR3: CAWSLRGNGFISSYNEQFF. As DNA, the CDR3 is TGTGCCTGGAGTTTAAGGGGAAACGGGTTTATAAGCTCCTACAATGAGCAGTTCTTC.

The chain couples TRBV9 to TRBJ2-1; 8 nucleotides agree with TRBD2. Germline V gene data show CDR1 as SGDLS and CDR2 as YYNGEE. The V and J ends lost 2 bases and 5 bases, in that order; junction bases with no gene match: 3. The CDR3 has 14 residues. In DNA form, the CDR3 reads TGTGCCAGCAGCGTTACTAGCGGAAACAATGAGCAGTTCTTC. This codes for CASSVTSGNNEQFF.

The chain combines TRBV11-2 with TRBJ2-7; D possibly matches TRBD1 or TRBD2 (6 bases each). This CDR3 is built from 17 residues. Germline V gives CDR1 SGHAT, CDR2 FQNNGV. Trimming removed 2 bases from V and 0 bases from J, with 17 bases in between. Here the CDR3 reads CASSLPSGAWGSYEQYF. CDR3 coding DNA: TGTGCCAGCAGCTTACCTTCGGGGGCCTGGGGCTCCTACGAGCAGTACTTC.

This clone was recorded a few times. V usage is TRBV3-1 (or the pseudogene TRBV3-2) and J usage is TRBJ2-7, with TRBD2 as a possible D gene (5 bases). CDR3 length: 14 amino acids. Trimming cost V 8 bases and J 0 bases, with 14 bases left between them. Germline V gives CDR1 LGHDT, CDR2 YNNKEL (reference sequence). CDR3 loop: CASSRAVSSYEQYF. As DNA, the CDR3 is TGTGCCAGCTCACGAGCGGTAAGCTCCTACGAGCAGTACTTC.

This clone has a count of ten or more. This chain joins TRBV7-9 and TRBJ1-2; 8 nucleotides align to TRBD1. Germline CDR1 reads SEHNR; CDR2 reads FQNEAQ (reference sequence). The CDR3 contains 16 residues. The J segment lost 2 bases and the V segment lost 1 base, leaving 6 bases of the junction unmatched. The CDR3: CASSLGRDRRNYGYTF. DNA for the CDR3: TGTGCCAGCAGCTTAGGAAGGGACAGGAGGAACTATGGCTACACCTTC. The complete variable domain, with remaining parts taken from reference TRBV7-9 and TRBJ1-2, reads DTGVSQNPRHKITKRGQNVTFRCDPISEHNRLYWYRQTLGQGPEFLTYFQNEAQLEKSRLLSDRFSAERPKGSFSTLEIQRTEQGDSAMYLCASSLGRDRRNYGYTFGSGTRLTVV.

The chain couples TRBV6-7 to TRBJ2-3; no clear D. TRBV6-7 belongs to the ORF category, with a function that is uncertain. The CDR3 is made up of 14 amino acids. The V end lost 7 bases, the J end lost 4 bases, and 15 bases lay between the germline ends. The CDR3 spells CASTPRVWADTQYF. The CDR3 DNA sequence: TGTGCCAGCACCCCGCGAGTGTGGGCAGATACGCAGTATTTT.

The rearrangement uses TRBV4-3 and TRBJ2-3, with a possible D match to TRBD1 (5 bases). The germline CDR1 and CDR2 sequences are LGHNA and YSLEER. Deletions cut 0 bases from V and 1 base from J, with 14 bases between. This CDR3 region has 17 residues. This CDR3 is CASSQEFQGLGTDTQYF. For the CDR3, the DNA is TGCGCCAGCAGCCAAGAGTTCCAGGGCCTGGGCACAGATACGCAGTATTTT.

The chain has TRBV28 and TRBJ2-3; no clear D. The CDR3 is 13 amino acids. V was pared by 2 bases and J by 2 bases, with 5 bases between. Germline CDR1 MDHEN, CDR2 SYDVKM. As DNA, the CDR3 is TGTGCCAGCAGTTTACTTTCCACAGATACGCAGTATTTT. Its protein product is CASSLLSTDTQYF.

V is TRBV3-1 (or the pseudogene TRBV3-2) and J is TRBJ1-3, with 10 positions matching TRBD1. Germline V lookup: CDR1 LGHDT, CDR2 YNNKEL (reference sequence). J was trimmed by 4 bases and V by 4 bases; bases with no gene match: 7. CDR3 length: 16 amino acids. This CDR3 reads CASSRPGTGAGNTIYF. CDR3 in DNA: TGTGCCAGCAGCCGGCCCGGGACAGGGGCAGGAAACACCATATATTTT.

This chain joins TRBV7-8 and TRBJ2-3; either TRBD1 or TRBD2 may supply D (7 bases each). Trimming cost V 0 bases and J 1 base, with 14 bases left between them. The CDR3 spans 17 residues. The V gene's germline CDR1 is SGHVS and CDR2 FQNEAQ. Written as DNA, the CDR3 is TGTGCCAGCAGCTTAGCCCCCAGGGGGAGGGGCACAGATACGCAGTATTTT. Encoded protein: CASSLAPRGRGTDTQYF.